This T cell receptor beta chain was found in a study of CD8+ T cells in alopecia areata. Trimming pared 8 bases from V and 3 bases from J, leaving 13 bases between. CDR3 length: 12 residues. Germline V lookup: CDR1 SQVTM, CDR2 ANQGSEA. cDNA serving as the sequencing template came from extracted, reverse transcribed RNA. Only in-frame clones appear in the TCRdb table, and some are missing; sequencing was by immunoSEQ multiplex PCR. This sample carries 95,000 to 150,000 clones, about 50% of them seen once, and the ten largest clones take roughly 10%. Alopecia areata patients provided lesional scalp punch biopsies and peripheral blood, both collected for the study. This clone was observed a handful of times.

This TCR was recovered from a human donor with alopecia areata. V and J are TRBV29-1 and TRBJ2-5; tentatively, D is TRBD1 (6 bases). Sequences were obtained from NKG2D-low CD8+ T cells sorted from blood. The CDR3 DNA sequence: TGCAGCCACTCAGGGGTAGAAGAGACCCAGTACTTC. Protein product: CSHSGVEETQYF.